This entry is about one T cell receptor (beta chain). This sample is drawn from a study of blood T cell repertoires in COVID-19. Study-level information: Sites in the United States, Italy and Spain provided acute and convalescent COVID-19 samples.

In the original analysis: Amplification with reference gene primers provided the estimates of nucleated cell counts. Profiling relied on immunoSEQ multiplex PCR, and the TCRdb table lists in-frame clones only, not all of them. The V and J calls and the clone size are those of that table, but D and trimming were determined from the DNA. The sample has tens of thousands of clones, more than 70% seen once. The germline V gene has CDR1 SGDLS and CDR2 YYNGEE. This CDR3 contains 15 residues. Trimming cost V 2 bases and J 1 base; bases outside gene matches: 2. Sequences were obtained from peripheral blood. This chain joins TRBV9 and TRBJ2-3, with 9 nucleotides matching TRBD1. The TCR comes from a man in his thirties or forties with COVID-19, enrolled during active disease. The DNA of the CDR3 is TGTGCCAGCAGCGTTCGGACAGGGGGCACAGATACGCAGTATTTT. Amino acid sequence: CASSVRTGGTDTQYF.